These 18 T cell receptor beta chains came from one sample sequenced in a study of CD8+ T cells in alopecia areata. Treatment: oral pan-JAK inhibitor, 5-10 mg twice daily. In each case, RNA was isolated and then reverse transcribed into cDNA as the sequencing template. Clones were read by immunoSEQ multiplex PCR, and TCRdb kept only the in-frame ones, dropping some. The table includes about 220,000 clones, under 75% detected once. Source: CD4+ T cells sorted from blood, taken at week 4, from a patient treated with tofacitinib. These receptors all come from a human donor with alopecia areata.

The rearrangement joins TRBV5-1 to TRBJ1-5; maybe TRBD1 (6 bases). Germline V gene lookup returns CDR1 SGHRS and CDR2 YFSETQ. The CDR3 has 15 amino acids. Trimming removed 1 base from V and 8 bases from J, with 16 bases in between. CDR3 loop: CASSLTGKGGEPQHF. CDR3 nucleotides: TGCGCCAGCAGCTTGACAGGGAAGGGCGGGGAGCCCCAGCATTTT.

This clone was found a few times. The chain combines TRBV6-6 with TRBJ2-7; TRBD1 matches 8 bases. The J segment lost 6 bases and the V segment lost 2 bases, leaving 6 bases of the junction unmatched. Germline CDR1 reads MNHNY; CDR2 reads SVGAGI (reference sequence). CDR3 size: 14 residues. The CDR3 loop reads CASSYTPTGGEQYF. CDR3 DNA sequence: TGTGCCAGCAGTTACACACCAACAGGGGGCGAGCAGTACTTC.

As regards this clone: Other DNA sequences in this specimen translate into the identical CDR3. The V and J genes are TRBV6-1 and TRBJ1-1; the D is unclear. Germline lookup yields CDR1 MNHNS and CDR2 SASEGT. The V and J ends lost 0 bases and 4 bases respectively, with 9 bases between them. The CDR3 is 14 amino acids. The CDR3: CASSEAGGGTEAFF. In nucleotides, the CDR3 is TGTGCCAGCAGTGAAGCCGGTGGAGGCACTGAAGCTTTCTTT.

The gene calls are TRBV25-1 and TRBJ1-2; 7 bases are shared with TRBD1. Trimming took 7 bases from V and 5 from J; bases not matched to a gene: 4. Germline V gene lookup returns CDR1 MGHDK and CDR2 SYGVNS. CDR3 length equals 12 residues. The CDR3 protein is CASKGDRYGYTF. The CDR3 coding sequence is TGTGCCAGCAAAGGGGACAGATATGGCTACACCTTC.

This rearrangement joins TRBV18 to TRBJ2-1, with D possibly TRBD1 on 6 matching bases. Germline lookup yields CDR1 KGHSH and CDR2 LQKENI. V gave up 2 bases and J gave up 3 bases, with 11 bases separating them. The CDR3 has 15 residues. The CDR3 loop is CASSPTSGDYNEQFF. The CDR3 DNA follows: TGTGCCAGCTCACCAACCTCAGGGGACTACAATGAGCAGTTCTTC.

The chain links TRBV4-2 to TRBJ1-1, with a weak D call TRBD1 (6 bases). V was pared by 4 bases and J by 0 bases, with 12 bases between. Germline loops: CDR1 LGHNA, CDR2 YNFKEQ. The CDR3 runs to 15 residues. CDR3 sequence reads: CASSPGQGMNTEAFF. For the CDR3, the DNA is TGTGCCAGCAGCCCAGGGCAGGGGATGAACACTGAAGCTTTCTTT.

This rearrangement joins TRBV30 to TRBJ1-3; TRBD1 might be the D (5 bases). Trimming took off 6 bases at V and 0 bases at J, with 9 bases between the two ends. CDR3 length: 13 amino acids. Germline V gene data show CDR1 as GTSNPN and CDR2 as SVGIG (reference sequence). CDR3 in amino acids: CACGTDSGNTIYF. The CDR3 region has the DNA TGTGCCTGTGGGACGGACTCTGGAAACACCATATATTTT. Full variable domain (remainder filled in from reference TRBV30 and TRBJ1-3): SQTIHQWPATLVQPVGSPLSLECTVEGTSNPNLYWYRQAAGRGLQLLFYSVGIGQISSEVPQNLSASRPQDRQFILSSKKLLLSDSGFYLCACGTDSGNTIYFGEGSWLTVV.

This clone has only a few counts. This chain links TRBV4-3 with TRBJ2-2; D is perhaps TRBD2 (5 bases). This CDR3 contains 17 residues. V lost 2 bases and J 1 base, leaving 14 bases between the germline ends. Germline-derived CDR1 and CDR2 are LGHNA and YSLEER. CDR3 sequence reads: CASSQNRDRVNTGELFF. The CDR3 DNA follows: TGCGCCAGCAGCCAAAACCGGGATCGGGTGAACACCGGGGAGCTGTTTTTT.

The chain carries TRBV7-8 and TRBJ2-5; D might be TRBD1 (6 bases). The CDR3 is made up of 15 amino acids. With 1 base removed from V and 3 bases from J, the gap between germline ends came to 12 bases. The germline CDR1 and CDR2 sequences are SGHVS and FQNEAQ. The CDR3 DNA sequence: TGTGCCAGCAGCTTAGTATGGCAGGGGAAAGAGACCCAGTACTTC. Its translation: CASSLVWQGKETQYF.

The chain is built from TRBV6-5 and TRBJ1-2; D gene unclear. The CDR3 covers 15 residues. V was clipped by 0 bases and J by 4 bases, with 12 bases between them. Germline lookup yields CDR1 MNHEY and CDR2 SVGAGI. The CDR3 sequence: CASSYSGRSGYGYTF. CDR3 in DNA: TGTGCCAGCAGTTACTCGGGCCGCTCGGGCTATGGCTACACCTTC.

This clone was counted a few times. V gene TRBV6-5 combines with J gene TRBJ1-4; D not certain. Between the trimmed V and J ends, which lost 5 bases and 1 base, there was a span of 11 bases. In germline, CDR1 is MNHEY, CDR2 SVGAGI. This CDR3 is 15 amino acids long. The chain's CDR3 is CASSPGGVTNEKLFF. In DNA, the CDR3 is TGTGCCAGCAGTCCCGGTGGGGTAACTAATGAAAAACTGTTTTTT.

This clone was detected a few times. This chain links TRBV10-3 with TRBJ1-6; 10 bases match TRBD1. This CDR3 has 13 amino acids. J lost 8 bases, V lost 6 bases, and 1 base had no gene match. CDR1 is ENHRY, CDR2 SYGVKD, per germline. The CDR3 spells CAIRGTGDSPLHF. In DNA, the CDR3 is TGTGCCATCAGGGGGACAGGGGATTCACCCCTCCACTTT.

This clone came up a few times. The chain recombines TRBV23-1 with TRBJ1-4; 8 bases fit TRBD1. Being an ORF, TRBV23-1 has a function that is uncertain. Unmatched junction bases numbered 10, after V lost 9 bases and J lost 7 bases. The CDR3 is 14 residues long. The CDR3: CARTPLGQAEKLFF. The CDR3 nucleotides are TGCGCCAGGACGCCCCTGGGACAGGCTGAAAAACTGTTTTTT.

The chain employs TRBV28 and TRBJ2-5, with TRBD2 matching 10 bases. V trimming: 5 bases; J trimming: 5 bases; junction bases outside the gene matches: 5. Germline V gene data show CDR1 as MDHEN and CDR2 as SYDVKM. The CDR3 runs 14 residues. Here the CDR3 reads CASSPAGGRETQYF. The CDR3 region has the DNA TGTGCCAGCAGTCCAGCGGGGGGGCGGGAGACCCAGTACTTC.

This clone has a single count. The V and J genes are TRBV11-2 and TRBJ2-5, with TRBD2 matching 14 bases. The CDR3 consists of 17 residues. From germline, CDR1 is SGHAT and CDR2 FQNNGV. The V gene end was trimmed by 5 bases and the J gene end by 1 base; junction bases not matched to a gene: 6. The CDR3 coding sequence is TGTGCCAGCAGCATGGGACTAGCGGGGGAAATCCAAGAGACCCAGTACTTC. Its translation: CASSMGLAGEIQETQYF. Filled out from reference TRBV11-2 and TRBJ2-5, the complete variable domain reads EAGVAQSPRYKIIEKRQSVAFWCNPISGHATLYWYQQILGQGPKLLIQFQNNGVVDDSQLPKDRFSAERLKGVDSTLKIQPAKLEDSAVYLCASSMGLAGEIQETQYFGPGTRLLVL.

This clone appeared many times. The same CDR3 also results from other DNA sequences found in this sample. V usage is TRBV5-6 and J usage is TRBJ2-5; D ambiguous. Germline CDR1 SGHDT, CDR2 YYEEEE. This CDR3 is built from 11 residues. Trimming stripped 2 bases from V and 5 bases from J, with 4 bases between. CDR3 protein: CASSFGETQYF. CDR3 coding DNA: TGTGCCAGCAGCTTCGGCGAGACCCAGTACTTC.

The chain links TRBV5-4 to TRBJ2-7, with 7 bases that match TRBD1. The CDR3 runs 15 residues. The V segment lost 7 bases and the J segment 2 bases; nucleotides outside the gene matches: 12. The germline V gene has CDR1 SGHNT and CDR2 YYREEE (reference sequence). The CDR3 sequence: CASYPSPRGTYEQYF. The DNA of the CDR3 is TGTGCCAGCTACCCCTCGCCCAGGGGGACCTACGAGCAGTACTTC.

This chain links TRBV7-8 with TRBJ2-7; D may be TRBD2 (5 bases). Germline V gene data show CDR1 as SGHVS and CDR2 as FQNEAQ. CDR3 length: 13 residues. The V end was cut by 4 bases, the J end by 2 bases, with 9 bases between. The DNA of the CDR3 is TGTGCCAGCAGCTCGACTAACCCCTACGAGCAGTACTTC. Protein sequence: CASSSTNPYEQYF.